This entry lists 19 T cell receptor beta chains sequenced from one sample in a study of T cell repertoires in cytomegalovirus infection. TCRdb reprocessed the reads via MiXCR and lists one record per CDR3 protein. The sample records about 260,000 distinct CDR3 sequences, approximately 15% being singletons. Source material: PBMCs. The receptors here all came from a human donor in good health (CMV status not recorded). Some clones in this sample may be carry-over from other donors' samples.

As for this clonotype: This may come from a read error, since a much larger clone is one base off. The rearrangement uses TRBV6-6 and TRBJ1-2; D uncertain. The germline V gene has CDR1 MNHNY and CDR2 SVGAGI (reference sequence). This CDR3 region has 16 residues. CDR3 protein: CASSRPIGQLNFGYTF. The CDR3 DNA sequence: TGTGCCAGCAGCCGACCGATAGGGCAGCTGAACTTTGGCTACACCTTC.

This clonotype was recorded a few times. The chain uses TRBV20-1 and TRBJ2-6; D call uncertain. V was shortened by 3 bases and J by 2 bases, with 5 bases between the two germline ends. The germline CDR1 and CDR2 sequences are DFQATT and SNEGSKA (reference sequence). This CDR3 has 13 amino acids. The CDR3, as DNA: TGCAGTGCTAGTAGGGCTGGGGCCAACGTCCTGACTTTC. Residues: CSASRAGANVLTF.

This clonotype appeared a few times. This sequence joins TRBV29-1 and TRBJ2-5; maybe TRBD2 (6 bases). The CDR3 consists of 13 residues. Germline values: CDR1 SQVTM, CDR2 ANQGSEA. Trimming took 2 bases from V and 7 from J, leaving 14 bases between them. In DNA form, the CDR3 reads TGCAGCGTTGAACTAACCCCAGCGGGGACCCAGTACTTC. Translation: CSVELTPAGTQYF.

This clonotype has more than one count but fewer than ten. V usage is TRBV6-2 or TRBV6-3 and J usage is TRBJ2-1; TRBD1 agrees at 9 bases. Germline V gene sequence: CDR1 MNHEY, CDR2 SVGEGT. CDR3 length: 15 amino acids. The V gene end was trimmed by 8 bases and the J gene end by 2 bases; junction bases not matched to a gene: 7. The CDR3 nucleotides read TGTGCCAGCGGCCAGGGACAGGGTCCCTACAATGAGCAGTTCTTC. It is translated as CASGQGQGPYNEQFF.

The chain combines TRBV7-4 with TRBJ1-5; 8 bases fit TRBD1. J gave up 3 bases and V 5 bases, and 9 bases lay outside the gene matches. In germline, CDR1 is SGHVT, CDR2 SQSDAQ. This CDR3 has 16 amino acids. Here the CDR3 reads CASSLETGALNQPQHF. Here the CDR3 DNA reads TGTGCCAGCAGCCTGGAGACAGGGGCACTCAATCAGCCCCAGCATTTT.

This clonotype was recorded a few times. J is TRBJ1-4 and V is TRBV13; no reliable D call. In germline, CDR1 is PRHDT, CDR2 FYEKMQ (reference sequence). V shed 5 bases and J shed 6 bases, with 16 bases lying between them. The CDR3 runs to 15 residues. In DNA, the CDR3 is TGTGCCAGCAGCAGGCCCGGGAATGCGGATGAAAAACTGTTTTTT. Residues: CASSRPGNADEKLFF.

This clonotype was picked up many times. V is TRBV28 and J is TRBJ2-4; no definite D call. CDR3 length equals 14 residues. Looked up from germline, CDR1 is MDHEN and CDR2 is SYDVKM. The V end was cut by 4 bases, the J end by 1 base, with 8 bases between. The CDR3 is CASSSPGAKNIQYF. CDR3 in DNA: TGTGCCAGCAGTTCACCGGGTGCCAAAAACATTCAGTACTTC. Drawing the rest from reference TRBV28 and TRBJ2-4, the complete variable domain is DVKVTQSSRYLVKRTGEKVFLECVQDMDHENMFWYRQDPGLGLRLIYFSYDVKMKEKGDIPEGYSVSREKKERFSLILESASTNQTSMYLCASSSPGAKNIQYFGAGTRLSVL.

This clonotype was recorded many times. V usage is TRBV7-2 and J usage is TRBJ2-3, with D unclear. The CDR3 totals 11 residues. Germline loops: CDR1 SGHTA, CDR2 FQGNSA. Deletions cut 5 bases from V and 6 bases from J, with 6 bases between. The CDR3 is CASSPLDTQYF. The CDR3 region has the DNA TGTGCCAGCAGCCCACTGGATACGCAGTATTTT.

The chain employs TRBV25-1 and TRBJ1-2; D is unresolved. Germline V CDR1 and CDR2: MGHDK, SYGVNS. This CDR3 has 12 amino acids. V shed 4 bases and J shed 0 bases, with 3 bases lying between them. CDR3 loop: CASSGPNYGYTF. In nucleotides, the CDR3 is TGTGCCAGCAGTGGGCCTAACTATGGCTACACCTTC.

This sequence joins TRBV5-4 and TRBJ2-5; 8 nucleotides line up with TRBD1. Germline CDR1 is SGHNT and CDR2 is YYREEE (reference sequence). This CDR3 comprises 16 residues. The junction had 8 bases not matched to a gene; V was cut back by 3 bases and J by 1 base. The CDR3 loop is CASSSPLTGGQETQYF. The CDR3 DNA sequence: TGTGCCAGCAGCTCGCCCCTAACAGGGGGCCAAGAGACCCAGTACTTC. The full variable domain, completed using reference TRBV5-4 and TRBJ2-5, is ETGVTQSPTHLIKTRGQQVTLRCSSQSGHNTVSWYQQALGQGPQFIFQYYREEENGRGNFPPRFSGLQFPNYSSELNVNALELDDSALYLCASSSPLTGGQETQYFGPGTRLLVL.

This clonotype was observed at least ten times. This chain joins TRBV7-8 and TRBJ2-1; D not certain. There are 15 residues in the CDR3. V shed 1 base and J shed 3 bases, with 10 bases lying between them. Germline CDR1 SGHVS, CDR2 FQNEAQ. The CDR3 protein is CASSLGGSGYNEQFF. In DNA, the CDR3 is TGTGCCAGCAGCTTAGGCGGTTCGGGCTACAATGAGCAGTTCTTC.

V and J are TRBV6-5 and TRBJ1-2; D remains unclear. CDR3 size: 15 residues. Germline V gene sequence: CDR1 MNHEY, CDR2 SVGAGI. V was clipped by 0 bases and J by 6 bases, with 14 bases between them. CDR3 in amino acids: CASSYSGGEIDGYTF. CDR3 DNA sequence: TGTGCCAGCAGTTACTCCGGTGGAGAGATAGATGGCTACACCTTC.

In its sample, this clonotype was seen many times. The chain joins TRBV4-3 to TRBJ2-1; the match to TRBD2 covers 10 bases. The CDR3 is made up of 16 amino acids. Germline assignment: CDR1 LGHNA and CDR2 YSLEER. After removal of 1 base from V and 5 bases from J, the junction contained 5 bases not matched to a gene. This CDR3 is CASSQVGTSVHNEQFF. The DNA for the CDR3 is TGCGCCAGCAGCCAAGTTGGGACTAGCGTCCACAATGAGCAGTTCTTC.

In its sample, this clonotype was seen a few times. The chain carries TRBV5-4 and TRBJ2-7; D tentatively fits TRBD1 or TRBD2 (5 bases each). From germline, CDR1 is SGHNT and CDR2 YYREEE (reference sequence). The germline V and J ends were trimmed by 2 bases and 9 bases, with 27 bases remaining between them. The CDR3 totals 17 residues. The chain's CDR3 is CASSLSVGPVGTSGQYF. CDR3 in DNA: TGTGCCAGCAGCTTATCGGTTGGTCCAGTGGGGACGTCTGGGCAGTACTTC.

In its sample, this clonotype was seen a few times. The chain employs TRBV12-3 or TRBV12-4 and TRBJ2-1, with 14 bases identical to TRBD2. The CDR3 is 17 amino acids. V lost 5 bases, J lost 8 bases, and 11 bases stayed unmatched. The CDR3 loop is CASSPSSGTSGRDEQFF. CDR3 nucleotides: TGTGCCAGCAGTCCTTCCTCCGGGACTAGCGGGAGAGATGAGCAGTTCTTC.

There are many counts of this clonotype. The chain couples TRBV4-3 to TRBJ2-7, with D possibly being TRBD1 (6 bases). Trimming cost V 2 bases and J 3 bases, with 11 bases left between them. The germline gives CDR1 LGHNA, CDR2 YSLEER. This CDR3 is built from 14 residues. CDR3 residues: CASSQYRDNYEQYF. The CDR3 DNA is TGCGCCAGCAGCCAATACCGGGACAACTACGAGCAGTACTTC.

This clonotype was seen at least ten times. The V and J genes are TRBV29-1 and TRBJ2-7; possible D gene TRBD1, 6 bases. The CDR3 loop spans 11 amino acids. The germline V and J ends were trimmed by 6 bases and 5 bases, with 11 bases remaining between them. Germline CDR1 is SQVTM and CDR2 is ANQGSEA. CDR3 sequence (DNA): TGCAGCGTGGCGACAGGAGACGAGCAGTACTTC. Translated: CSVATGDEQYF.

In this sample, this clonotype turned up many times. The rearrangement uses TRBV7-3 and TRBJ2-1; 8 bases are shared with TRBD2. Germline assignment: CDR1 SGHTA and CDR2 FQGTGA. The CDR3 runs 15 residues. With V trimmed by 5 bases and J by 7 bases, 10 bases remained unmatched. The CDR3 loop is CASSPGGAAMNEQFF. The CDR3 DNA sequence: TGTGCCAGCAGCCCGGGAGGGGCGGCAATGAATGAGCAGTTCTTC.

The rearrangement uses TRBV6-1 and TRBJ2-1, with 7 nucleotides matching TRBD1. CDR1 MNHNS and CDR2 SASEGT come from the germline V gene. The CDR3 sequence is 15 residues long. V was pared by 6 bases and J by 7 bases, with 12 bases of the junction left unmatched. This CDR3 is CASSTGNRGWNEQFF. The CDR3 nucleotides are TGTGCCAGCAGCACGGGGAACAGGGGATGGAATGAGCAGTTCTTC.